This TCR beta chain was recovered during a study of cytotoxic CD8 clonotypes in ibrutinib-treated CLL. CDR1 and CDR2 from the germline V gene are KGHSH and LQKENI. V shed 1 base and J shed 6 bases, with 17 bases lying between them. This CDR3 is 16 amino acids long. Points from the study as a whole: Baseline clonality, above age-matched healthy donor levels, tracked circulating CD8+ T-cell counts.

Libraries were prepared by immunoSEQ multiplex PCR; TCRdb keeps only in-frame clonotypes and omits some of them. The sample lists about 7,000 clones; less than 75% were seen once. Details on this clone: Its antigen remains unidentified.

The TCR sequence derives from a human donor with chronic lymphocytic leukemia. The input for sequencing was PBMCs, taken before ibrutinib treatment. J is TRBJ2-3 and V is TRBV18, with a possible D match to TRBD2 (6 bases). Written as DNA, the CDR3 is TGTGCCAGCTCACCACTCGCGGGGACTTACGGGGATACGCAGTATTTT. As protein: CASSPLAGTYGDTQYF.